Each of the 3 T cell receptor beta chains below was sequenced from the same sample in a study of cytomegalovirus exposure and HLA in healthy donors. The PCR ran on 60 Vbeta and 13 Jbeta primers. This table comes from immunoSEQ multiplex PCR, and its TCRdb copy is limited to in-frame clones, with some not included. Among about 77,000 clones listed, about 79% were seen once. Sequencing was done on a sample of PBMCs. The receptors originated from a man aged 40-49 years in good health and CMV-seronegative.

The chain uses TRBV9 and TRBJ1-4; a possible D gene is TRBD1 (6 bases). CDR3 length: 16 residues. V dropped 0 bases and J dropped 7 bases, with 16 bases sitting between them. CDR1 and CDR2 (germline): SGDLS, YYNGEE. The CDR3 bases are TGTGCCAGCAGCGTAGCTTGGGGGGGCGTGGGTGAAAAACTGTTTTTT. Translating gives CASSVAWGGVGEKLFF.

This clone was counted once. CDR3 region: CASSFGTSGSSYEQYF. CDR3 nucleotide sequence: TGTGCCAGCAGCTTCGGGACTAGCGGGAGTTCCTACGAGCAGTACTTC. The gene calls are TRBV7-8 and TRBJ2-7; 14 bases are shared with TRBD2. J lost 1 base, V lost 3 bases, and 2 bases had no gene match. The CDR3 has 16 residues. The V gene's germline CDR1 is SGHVS and CDR2 FQNEAQ.

The genes are TRBV9 and TRBJ2-7; D gene ambiguous. Trimming took 3 bases from V and 0 from J, leaving 13 bases between them. There are 15 residues in the CDR3. The V gene's germline CDR1 is SGDLS and CDR2 YYNGEE. The CDR3 DNA reads TGTGCCAGCAGCGCCGGTCTTGAAGCCTCCTACGAGCAGTACTTC. Its protein is CASSAGLEASYEQYF.